A selection of T cell receptor beta chains follows, all from one sample in a study of shared clonotypes between healthy human individuals. Assay: immunoSEQ multiplex PCR; the TCRdb copy retains only in-frame clones and omits some. The table includes about 2.4 million clones, roughly 93% detected once. Sequenced material: naive CD4+ T cells from PBMCs. Source of these receptors: a man between 18 and 29 years old in good health. Some clones in this sample may be carry-over from other donors' samples. The CDR3 runs from the conserved cysteine through the conserved F or W. The order of the fields is clone size, V gene, J gene, D gene, CDR3 protein, CDR3 DNA. The D gene is left open where the match is weak. Clone size is given for some rows only: seen once, a few or many times, or a class if the clone is expanded.

>NA|TRBV28|TRBJ1-1|NA
CASRGRRTEAFF
TGTGCCAGCAGGGGGAGAAGAACTGAAGCTTTCTTT
>NA|TRBV4-2|TRBJ2-2|NA
CASSRPQDTGELFF
TGTGCCAGCAGCCGACCCCAGGACACCGGGGAGCTGTTTTTT
>NA|TRBV29-1|TRBJ1-2|TRBD1
CSVGQGAGDGYTF
TGCAGCGTCGGACAGGGCGCTGGTGATGGCTACACCTTC
>NA|TRBV9|TRBJ2-7|TRBD1
CASSVADRHYEQYF
TGTGCCAGCAGCGTAGCGGACAGGCACTACGAGCAGTACTTC
>once|TRBV7-8|TRBJ1-1|NA
CASSLGWGGEETEAFF
TGTGCCAGCAGCTTAGGTTGGGGGGGTGAGGAAACTGAAGCTTTCTTT
>NA|TRBV6-6|TRBJ2-5|NA
CASSYSSQTQYF
TGTGCCAGCAGTTACTCGTCGCAGACCCAGTACTTC
>NA|TRBV6-1|TRBJ2-7|NA
CASRQGVSEQYF
TGTGCCAGCAGACAGGGAGTCTCCGAGCAGTACTTC
>NA|TRBV7-2|TRBJ2-2|TRBD2
CASSVKGLAGRGSTGELFF
TGTGCCAGCAGCGTTAAAGGACTAGCGGGGCGTGGAAGTACCGGGGAGCTGTTTTTT
>NA|TRBV5-1|TRBJ2-3|NA
CASSLRPNTDTQYF
TGCGCCAGCAGCCTCCGACCGAACACAGATACGCAGTATTTT
>NA|TRBV2|TRBJ1-4|NA
CASSEGPMGLFF
TGTGCCAGCAGTGAGGGCCCCATGGGGCTGTTTTTT
>NA|TRBV2|TRBJ2-2|TRBD1
CASRTGKGTGELFF
TGTGCCAGCCGGACAGGGAAGGGCACCGGGGAGCTGTTTTTT
>NA|TRBV5-1|TRBJ2-7|NA
CASSLVASSYEQYF
TGCGCCAGCAGCTTGGTCGCAAGCTCCTACGAGCAGTACTTC
>NA|TRBV7-8|TRBJ2-7|NA
CASSLSRTGSYEQYF
TGTGCCAGCAGCTTATCCCGGACCGGCTCCTACGAGCAGTACTTC
>NA|TRBV6-5|TRBJ2-7|NA
CASRPGVAGLEQYF
TGTGCCAGCAGACCCGGGGTAGCCGGCCTCGAGCAGTACTTC
>NA|TRBV5-1|TRBJ2-3|TRBD1
CASSSELGQLRTDTQYF
TGCGCCAGCAGCTCGGAATTGGGACAGCTTCGCACAGATACGCAGTATTTT
>NA|TRBV10-3|TRBJ2-7|NA
CAISDTPSAGEQYF
TGTGCCATCAGTGATACCCCATCGGCGGGGGAGCAGTACTTC
>NA|TRBV27|TRBJ2-7|NA
CASSPIVWGESSYEQYF
TGTGCCAGCAGTCCTATAGTGTGGGGGGAGAGCTCCTACGAGCAGTACTTC
>once|TRBV6-1|TRBJ2-7|NA
CASSERRGEYYEQYF
TGTGCCAGCAGTGAACGCAGGGGAGAATACTACGAGCAGTACTTC
>NA|TRBV27|TRBJ2-5|NA
CASSLGAQLTETQYF
TGTGCCAGCAGTTTGGGAGCCCAACTAACAGAGACCCAGTACTTC
>few|TRBV5-1|TRBJ2-3|NA
CASSLGQTTDTQYF
TGCGCCAGCAGCTTGGGACAGACCACAGATACGCAGTATTTT
>NA|TRBV28|TRBJ2-2|TRBD2
CASSYAPGLAGSGGELFF
TGTGCCAGCAGTTATGCGCCTGGACTAGCGGGATCGGGCGGGGAGCTGTTTTTT
>NA|TRBV7-2|TRBJ2-3|TRBD2
CASSQRLAGRDTQYF
TGTGCCAGCAGCCAGAGACTAGCGGGAAGGGATACGCAGTATTTT